Reported below is one TCR beta chain. Produced via immunoSEQ multiplex PCR; TCRdb's table is partial and in-frame only. The sample yields about 250,000 clones, 80% to 90% seen once. Cohort placement rested on clinical history that participants reported themselves. In Cohort 3, a recovered donor had either two negative PCRs, clearance, or symptom resolution. This sample stems from a study of blood T cell repertoires in COVID-19. This CDR3 is built from 15 residues. Germline trimming cut 4 bases from V and 7 bases from J; bases unmatched to any gene: 5. Germline V lookup: CDR1 SGHNT, CDR2 YENEEA. The sample comprised PBMCs or T cells enriched from blood (not recorded which). This TCR came from a man in his forties who had recovered from COVID-19. The chain employs TRBV11-3 and TRBJ1-6; 9 nucleotides align to TRBD1. The DNA for the CDR3 is TGTGCCAGCAGCTCCGGGACAGGGTTCAATTCACCCCTCCACTTT. This codes for CASSSGTGFNSPLHF.